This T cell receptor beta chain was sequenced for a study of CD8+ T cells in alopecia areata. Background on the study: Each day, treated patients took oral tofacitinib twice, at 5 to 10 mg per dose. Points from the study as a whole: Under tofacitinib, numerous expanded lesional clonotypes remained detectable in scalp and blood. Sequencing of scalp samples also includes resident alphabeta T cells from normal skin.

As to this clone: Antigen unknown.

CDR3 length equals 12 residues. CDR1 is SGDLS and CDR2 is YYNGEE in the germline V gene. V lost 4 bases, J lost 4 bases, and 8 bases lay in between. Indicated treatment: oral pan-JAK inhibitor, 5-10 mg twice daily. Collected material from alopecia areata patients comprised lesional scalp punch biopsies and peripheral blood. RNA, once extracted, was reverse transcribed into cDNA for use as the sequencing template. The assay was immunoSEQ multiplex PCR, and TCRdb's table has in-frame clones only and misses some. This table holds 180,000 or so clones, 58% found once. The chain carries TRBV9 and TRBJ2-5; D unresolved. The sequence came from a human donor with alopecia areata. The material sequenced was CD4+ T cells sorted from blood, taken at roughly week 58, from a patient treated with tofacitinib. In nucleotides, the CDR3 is TGTGCCAGCAGCAAGGAAAGAGAGACCCAGTACTTC. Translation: CASSKERETQYF. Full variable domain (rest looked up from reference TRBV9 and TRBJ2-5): DSGVTQTPKHLITATGQRVTLRCSPRSGDLSVYWYQQSLDQGLQFLIQYYNGEERAKGNILERFSAQQFPDLHSELNLSSLELGDSALYFCASSKERETQYFGPGTRLLVL.